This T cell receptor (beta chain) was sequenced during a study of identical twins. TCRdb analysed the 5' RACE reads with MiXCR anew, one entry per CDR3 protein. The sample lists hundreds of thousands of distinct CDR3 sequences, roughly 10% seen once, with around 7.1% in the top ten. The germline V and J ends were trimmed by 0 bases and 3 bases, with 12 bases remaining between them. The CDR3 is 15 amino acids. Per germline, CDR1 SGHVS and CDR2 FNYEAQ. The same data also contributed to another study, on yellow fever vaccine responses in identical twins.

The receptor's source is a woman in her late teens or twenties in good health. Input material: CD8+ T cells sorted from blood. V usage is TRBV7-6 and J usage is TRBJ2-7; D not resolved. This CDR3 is CASSLANDRDYEQYF. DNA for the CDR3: TGTGCCAGCAGCTTAGCAAACGACCGCGACTACGAGCAGTACTTC.